Listed below are T cell receptor beta chains from one sample, sequenced in a study of T cells in Graves' hyperthyroidism and ophthalmopathy. One entry per CDR3 protein, called by TCRdb with MiXCR from the multiplex PCR reads. Of approximately 560,000 distinct CDR3 sequences detected, 40% to 55% appear once; the ten largest clones hold 8% to 8.5%. Sequencing was carried out using peripheral blood or thyroid tissue (not recorded which). All receptors come from a woman between 18 and 29 years old with Graves' hyperthyroidism. Each CDR3 is given with its conserved first and last residue. Each record gives: D gene, J gene, clone size, V gene, CDR3 DNA, CDR3 protein. A D gene is named only where the DNA matches it firmly. A clone size is listed for some rows: how often the clone was seen (once, few, many), or a class if it is expanded.

d_call: -
j_call: TRBJ1-3
clone_size: -
v_call: TRBV25-1
cdr3_nt: TGTGCCAGCAGCCTGGACCGCTCTGGAAACACCATATATTTT
cdr3_aa: CASSLDRSGNTIYF

d_call: -
j_call: TRBJ1-4
clone_size: many
v_call: TRBV7-9
cdr3_nt: TGTGCCAGCGGGCGGGATCGGAATGAAAAACTGTTTTTT
cdr3_aa: CASGRDRNEKLFF

d_call: -
j_call: TRBJ2-7
clone_size: few
v_call: TRBV7-9
cdr3_nt: TGTGCCAGCAGCTTAGGTGGGGTTGACTACGAGCAGTACTTC
cdr3_aa: CASSLGGVDYEQYF

d_call: -
j_call: TRBJ2-5
clone_size: many
v_call: TRBV25-1
cdr3_nt: TGTGCCAGCAGTGAATGGGGAGAGAAAGAGACCCAGTACTTC
cdr3_aa: CASSEWGEKETQYF

d_call: TRBD1
j_call: TRBJ2-7
clone_size: -
v_call: TRBV29-1
cdr3_nt: TGCAGCGTTGAAGAAGGCAGGACAGGGGACTCCTACGAGCAGTACTTC
cdr3_aa: CSVEEGRTGDSYEQYF

d_call: TRBD2
j_call: TRBJ2-2
clone_size: -
v_call: TRBV2
cdr3_nt: TGTGCCAGCAGTACGGGGCTAGCGGGCAACACCGGGGAGCTGTTTTTT
cdr3_aa: CASSTGLAGNTGELFF

d_call: -
j_call: TRBJ2-2
clone_size: -
v_call: TRBV7-4
cdr3_nt: TGTGCCAGCAGCTTAGTACGACTCTTCACCGGGGAGCTGTTTTTT
cdr3_aa: CASSLVRLFTGELFF

d_call: TRBD2
j_call: TRBJ2-7
clone_size: many
v_call: TRBV15
cdr3_nt: TGTGCCACCAGCAGAGGCCATAGCGGGAAACCCTACGAGCAGTACTTC
cdr3_aa: CATSRGHSGKPYEQYF

d_call: -
j_call: TRBJ1-1
clone_size: -
v_call: TRBV20-1
cdr3_nt: TGCAGTGCTAGAGGATGGAACACTGAAGCTTTCTTT
cdr3_aa: CSARGWNTEAFF

d_call: TRBD1
j_call: TRBJ1-2
clone_size: few
v_call: TRBV24-1
cdr3_nt: TGTGCCAGCAGTCGGGACAGCCACTATGGCTACACCTTC
cdr3_aa: CASSRDSHYGYTF

d_call: TRBD1
j_call: TRBJ2-5
clone_size: few
v_call: TRBV7-9
cdr3_nt: TGTGCCAGCAGCGACCCTACCCGGGACAGTCAAGAGACCCAGTACTTC
cdr3_aa: CASSDPTRDSQETQYF

d_call: -
j_call: TRBJ2-7
clone_size: few
v_call: TRBV12-3/TRBV12-4
cdr3_nt: TGTGCCAGCAGCCGGGACGCGGCGGGGTCCTACGAGCAGTACTTC
cdr3_aa: CASSRDAAGSYEQYF

d_call: -
j_call: TRBJ1-4
clone_size: many
v_call: TRBV29-1
cdr3_nt: TGCAGCGTTGAGGGGGCCACTAATGAAAAACTGTTTTTT
cdr3_aa: CSVEGATNEKLFF

d_call: -
j_call: TRBJ1-4
clone_size: -
v_call: TRBV20-1
cdr3_nt: TGCAGTGCTAGTCCCGCGGGACCGGGGAATGAAAAACTGTTTTTT
cdr3_aa: CSASPAGPGNEKLFF

d_call: -
j_call: TRBJ1-3
clone_size: -
v_call: TRBV7-2
cdr3_nt: TGTGCCAGCAGCCAACGGGACGGGGTAAACACCATATATTTT
cdr3_aa: CASSQRDGVNTIYF

d_call: TRBD2
j_call: TRBJ2-7
clone_size: many
v_call: TRBV20-1
cdr3_nt: TGCAGTGCTAGATCCATGACTAGCGGGAGAACCTACGAGCAGTACTTC
cdr3_aa: CSARSMTSGRTYEQYF

d_call: TRBD2
j_call: TRBJ2-2
clone_size: -
v_call: TRBV7-9
cdr3_nt: TGTGCCAGCAGCTTGTATGGGACTAGCGGACGGAACACCGGGGAGCTGTTTTTT
cdr3_aa: CASSLYGTSGRNTGELFF

d_call: TRBD2
j_call: TRBJ2-5
clone_size: -
v_call: TRBV20-1
cdr3_nt: TGCAGTGCTAGTTATGCGGGAGCTAGAAAGACCCAGTACTTC
cdr3_aa: CSASYAGARKTQYF

d_call: TRBD1
j_call: TRBJ1-2
clone_size: few
v_call: TRBV15
cdr3_nt: TGTGCCACCAGCGGCCTCAGGGACAGGGGAACAGATGGCTACACCTTC
cdr3_aa: CATSGLRDRGTDGYTF

d_call: TRBD1
j_call: TRBJ2-7
clone_size: few
v_call: TRBV7-9
cdr3_nt: TGTGCCAGCAGACCCTACAGGGGGTCCTACGAGCAGTACTTC
cdr3_aa: CASRPYRGSYEQYF

d_call: -
j_call: TRBJ1-1
clone_size: many
v_call: TRBV7-9
cdr3_nt: TGTGCCAGCAGCTCCTCTTACCGGGGCACTGAAGCTTTCTTT
cdr3_aa: CASSSSYRGTEAFF

d_call: -
j_call: TRBJ1-4
clone_size: -
v_call: TRBV25-1
cdr3_nt: TGTGCCAGCTCACCGTACAGAGTGGAGGAAAAACTGTTTTTT
cdr3_aa: CASSPYRVEEKLFF

d_call: TRBD1
j_call: TRBJ2-3
clone_size: -
v_call: TRBV29-1
cdr3_nt: TGCAGCTACAGGGGGCTAATAGATACGCAGTATTTT
cdr3_aa: CSYRGLIDTQYF

d_call: -
j_call: TRBJ2-7
clone_size: many
v_call: TRBV2
cdr3_nt: TGTGCCAGCGTTGGTCAGGCATCCTACGAGCAGTACTTC
cdr3_aa: CASVGQASYEQYF

d_call: TRBD1
j_call: TRBJ1-1
clone_size: few
v_call: TRBV7-8
cdr3_nt: TGTGCCAGCAGGGACAGGTATAAGAACACTGAAGCTTTCTTT
cdr3_aa: CASRDRYKNTEAFF

d_call: TRBD2
j_call: TRBJ2-7
clone_size: -
v_call: TRBV20-1
cdr3_nt: TGCAGTGCTGGCGCCCCAAAGAAGGGTAGCGGGAGTTACGAGCAGTACTTC
cdr3_aa: CSAGAPKKGSGSYEQYF

d_call: TRBD1
j_call: TRBJ2-7
clone_size: -
v_call: TRBV19
cdr3_nt: TGTGCCAGTAGCAACGACAGGGGTGGGTACGAGCAGTACTTC
cdr3_aa: CASSNDRGGYEQYF

d_call: TRBD2
j_call: TRBJ2-7
clone_size: few
v_call: TRBV19
cdr3_nt: TGTGCCAGTAGTACCGGGACTAGCGTCTACGAGCAGTACTTC
cdr3_aa: CASSTGTSVYEQYF

d_call: TRBD2
j_call: TRBJ2-5
clone_size: many
v_call: TRBV10-3
cdr3_nt: TGTGCCATCAGTGAGTCACGGACTAGTACTATTGAGACCCAGTACTTC
cdr3_aa: CAISESRTSTIETQYF

d_call: TRBD1
j_call: TRBJ2-5
clone_size: many
v_call: TRBV29-1
cdr3_nt: TGCAGCGTGGGACAGGGGGCTCAAGAGACCCAGTACTTC
cdr3_aa: CSVGQGAQETQYF

d_call: TRBD2
j_call: TRBJ2-7
clone_size: -
v_call: TRBV2
cdr3_nt: TGTGCCAGCAGTACCCACCGGACTAGCGGCTCCTACGAGCAGTACTTC
cdr3_aa: CASSTHRTSGSYEQYF

d_call: -
j_call: TRBJ2-2
clone_size: many
v_call: TRBV29-1
cdr3_nt: TGCAGCGTTGATATGGGAAAGGGTATTACCGGGGAGCTGTTTTTT
cdr3_aa: CSVDMGKGITGELFF

d_call: TRBD1
j_call: TRBJ2-5
clone_size: -
v_call: TRBV2
cdr3_nt: TGTGCCATCAGTGAGTCCGGGACAGAGAAGACCCAGTACTTC
cdr3_aa: CAISESGTEKTQYF

d_call: -
j_call: TRBJ2-5
clone_size: few
v_call: TRBV19
cdr3_nt: TGTGCCAGTAGTATATCGGGCCCACGGTACCAAGAGACCCAGTACTTC
cdr3_aa: CASSISGPRYQETQYF

d_call: -
j_call: TRBJ1-1
clone_size: -
v_call: TRBV20-1
cdr3_nt: TGCAGTGCTAGACCAGACCCCAGCACTGAAGCTTTCTTT
cdr3_aa: CSARPDPSTEAFF

d_call: -
j_call: TRBJ1-5
clone_size: few
v_call: TRBV10-3
cdr3_nt: TGTGCCAGCAGTTACTCATCGGGTCAGCCCCAGCATTTT
cdr3_aa: CASSYSSGQPQHF

d_call: -
j_call: TRBJ2-2
clone_size: -
v_call: TRBV7-9
cdr3_nt: TGTGCCAGAACCTCCGGGGAGCTGTTTTTT
cdr3_aa: CARTSGELFF

d_call: -
j_call: TRBJ2-7
clone_size: few
v_call: TRBV7-2
cdr3_nt: TGTGCCAGCAGCTTACTCGCCCCCGGTCGCGACGAGCAGTACTTC
cdr3_aa: CASSLLAPGRDEQYF

d_call: -
j_call: TRBJ2-2
clone_size: -
v_call: TRBV7-6
cdr3_nt: TGTGCCAGCAGCCCCGGGACTACCGGGGAGCTGTTTTTT
cdr3_aa: CASSPGTTGELFF

d_call: TRBD2
j_call: TRBJ2-7
clone_size: -
v_call: TRBV5-1
cdr3_nt: TGCGCCAGCAGCTTGAAGGGCGGGAGAGTTTACGAGCAGTACTTC
cdr3_aa: CASSLKGGRVYEQYF

d_call: -
j_call: TRBJ2-3
clone_size: many
v_call: TRBV25-1
cdr3_nt: TGTGCCAGCAGTGAGTTCGAGCTGTGGGATACGCAGTATTTT
cdr3_aa: CASSEFELWDTQYF

d_call: -
j_call: TRBJ1-1
clone_size: many
v_call: TRBV19
cdr3_nt: TGTGCCAGTAAGATACAGCCGGGAACTGAAGCTTTCTTT
cdr3_aa: CASKIQPGTEAFF

d_call: TRBD2
j_call: TRBJ2-2
clone_size: -
v_call: TRBV11-1
cdr3_nt: TGTGCCAGCAGCCCCCGACTAGCGGGAGACGTGACCGGGGAGCTGTTTTTT
cdr3_aa: CASSPRLAGDVTGELFF

d_call: TRBD2
j_call: TRBJ2-2
clone_size: -
v_call: TRBV2
cdr3_nt: TGTGCCACCCGCGGGGGACCCGGAAACACCGGGGAGCTGTTTTTT
cdr3_aa: CATRGGPGNTGELFF

d_call: TRBD1
j_call: TRBJ1-2
clone_size: once
v_call: TRBV10-2
cdr3_nt: TGCGCCAGCGGTGGGGGACAGGTGTATGGCTACACCTTC
cdr3_aa: CASGGGQVYGYTF

d_call: -
j_call: TRBJ1-3
clone_size: few
v_call: TRBV19
cdr3_nt: TGTGCCAGTACCCCCGGGACCTCTGGAAACACCATATATTTT
cdr3_aa: CASTPGTSGNTIYF

d_call: -
j_call: TRBJ1-1
clone_size: few
v_call: TRBV7-9
cdr3_nt: TGTGCCAGCAGCCCGGAGGGACACAAGAACACTGAAGCTTTCTTT
cdr3_aa: CASSPEGHKNTEAFF

d_call: -
j_call: TRBJ1-3
clone_size: few
v_call: TRBV29-1
cdr3_nt: TGCAGCGTTGAGAGTAGGGGCCGGGGGTCTGGAAACACCATATATTTT
cdr3_aa: CSVESRGRGSGNTIYF

d_call: -
j_call: TRBJ2-7
clone_size: many
v_call: TRBV10-3
cdr3_nt: TGTGCCACCCGGGATTACGACTACGAGCAGTACTTC
cdr3_aa: CATRDYDYEQYF

d_call: -
j_call: TRBJ1-4
clone_size: few
v_call: TRBV20-1
cdr3_nt: TGCAGTGCTAGAGAAGGACCAACTAATGAAAAACTGTTTTTT
cdr3_aa: CSAREGPTNEKLFF

d_call: TRBD1
j_call: TRBJ1-1
clone_size: many
v_call: TRBV29-1
cdr3_nt: TGCAGCTCTCTCGAGACAGGGGGAACTGAAGCTTTCTTT
cdr3_aa: CSSLETGGTEAFF

d_call: -
j_call: TRBJ2-5
clone_size: few
v_call: TRBV15
cdr3_nt: TGTGCCACCAGCAGAGGGACGTTTGAGACCCAGTACTTC
cdr3_aa: CATSRGTFETQYF